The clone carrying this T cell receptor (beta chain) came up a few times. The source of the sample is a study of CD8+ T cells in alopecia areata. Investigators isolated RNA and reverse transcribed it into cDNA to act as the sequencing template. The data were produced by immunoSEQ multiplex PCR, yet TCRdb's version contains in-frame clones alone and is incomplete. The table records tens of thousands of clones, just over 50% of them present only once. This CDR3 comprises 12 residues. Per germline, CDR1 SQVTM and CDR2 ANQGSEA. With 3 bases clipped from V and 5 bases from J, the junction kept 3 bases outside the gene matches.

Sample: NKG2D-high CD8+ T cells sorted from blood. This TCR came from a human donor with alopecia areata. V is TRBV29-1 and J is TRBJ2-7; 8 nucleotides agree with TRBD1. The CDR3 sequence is CSVDAGGNEQYF. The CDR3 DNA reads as TGCAGCGTTGACGCAGGGGGCAACGAGCAGTACTTC.